The text below deals with one TCR beta chain. Its antigen specificity is not known. Germline is not matched at one junction end, which may reflect a read error. The source of the sample is a study of memory CD4+ T cells and cytomegalovirus serostatus (dated by TCRdb to about 2019). Context from the whole study: A total of some 33 healthy Belgian adults, of whom 9 were CMV seropositive and about 25 were CMV seronegative, were included in the cohort. To replicate a published TCR-based CMV serostatus classifier, the researchers sequenced the CD4+ memory TCRbeta repertoires of a Belgian cohort whose cytomegalovirus serostatus was known. Study-wide findings and limitations: The results were interpreted as suggesting that the CMV-associated TCR signature is mostly present in the CD4+ memory repertoire. Only CD4+CD45RO+ memory cells were sequenced, unlike the original study, which covered naive and memory CD4+ and CD8+ populations. CMV serostatus prediction reached a median bootstrapped AUC of 0.95 with the original framework and around 0.91 with a US-trained random forest. A median bootstrapped AUC of around 0.94 with a 95% CI of 0.76-1.00 was achieved on the Belgian cohort by the original-framework classifier. Among the 160 or so previously reported CMV-associated TCRbeta sequences, some 69 showed up in the CD4+ memory repertoires, with each one found in between one and five individuals.

CDR1 and CDR2 are read off the germline V gene as SNHLY and FYNNEI. CDR3 length: 14 amino acids, cysteine to phenylalanine. Only the CDR3 DNA is retained, 42 bases long and in frame from the first base. The Quick-DNA Microprep Kit was used to extract genomic DNA from the sorted cells. Amplification of TCRbeta DNA was done with the immunoSEQ hsTCRbeta kit, following the protocol from the manufacturer. An Illumina MiSeq instrument was used to sequence the TCRbeta libraries. As for the authors' bioinformatics: Following removal of out-of-frame sequences, roughly 2 million distinct TCRbeta sequences were retained, with an average of roughly 70,000 per individual. Each individual was scored using the number of 150 to 200 previously reported CMV-associated TCRbeta sequences that the individual carried and the total number of productive distinct TCRbeta sequences. A beta-binomial model was reimplemented in Python, and random forests from scikit-learn, run with default parameters, were trained on data from the US cohort. Classifier performance on the Belgian cohort was summarized as median AUC with percentile confidence intervals calculated over 10,000 bootstrap iterations. Sourced from immuneACCESS, this table was stored by TCRdb with only in-frame sequences that have V and J called. A share of the clones is absent; for the studies checked, an unresolved V gene accounts for under half, and the remainder has no known explanation. V, J and clone size reflect that table, while D and trimming were determined from the DNA. The sample profile shows more than 45,000 clones; about three quarters of them were found once. The top ten hold 0.6% to 0.95% of the sample.

A FACSAria II was used to sort memory CD4+ T cells, defined as single viable CD3+CD4+CD8-CD45RO+ cells. CMV serostatus was determined using a Roche Elecsys assay that detects serum IgG against CMV pp150, pp28, p38 and p52. After thawing, total CD4+ T cells were enriched by positive selection with CD4 magnetic microbeads. The samples came from a separate study whose specific focus was interrogating the CD4+ T cell memory repertoire. Peripheral blood mononuclear cells were isolated and cryopreserved following standard operating procedures; serum was stored at -80 °C. Staining used CD3-PerCP (BW264/56), CD4-APC (RPA-T4), CD45RO-PE (UCHT1) and CD8-Pacific Orange (3B5) antibodies, with Sytox blue excluding non-viable cells.

The origin of this receptor is an adult in good health and CMV-seronegative. The chain uses TRBV2 and TRBJ2-1; 9 central nucleotides agree with TRBD1. The material sequenced was memory CD4+ T cells from blood. The sequence in DNA is TGTGCCAGCAGCATGGACAGGGGAGGGAATGAGCAATTCTTC. Protein translation: CASSMDRGGNEQFF.